This TCR beta chain was captured by sequencing in a study of OX40 agonist ivuxolimab in advanced cancers. Turning to the overall study: The costimulatory receptor OX40 (CD134) was targeted by ivuxolimab, a fully human IgG2 agonistic monoclonal antibody. The monotherapy dose-escalation portion (N of about 47 patients) of the phase I ivuxolimab trial is reported in the paper. Prior anti-PD-1, anti-PD-L1 or anti-CTLA-4 therapy was permitted, and approximately 39% of dose-escalation patients had received checkpoint inhibitors. Among the 50 to 55 dose-escalation patients, roughly 20 had hepatocellular carcinoma, roughly 15 melanoma, 9 renal cell carcinoma and 9 head and neck cancer. Peripheral TCRbeta sequencing aimed to test whether ivuxolimab altered TCR sequence diversity and caused clonal T-cell expansion. Intravenous ivuxolimab was administered to patients every 2 weeks at six dose levels: 0.01, 0.1, 0.3, 1.5, 3 and 10 mg/kg. Partial responses occurred in three dose-escalation patients: two with cutaneous melanoma and one with hepatocellular carcinoma. In the dose-escalation cohort, roughly four fifths of patients were male, and the mean age was approximately 60 years, with a range of roughly 23 to 85. Study-wide conclusions, independent of this receptor: Low levels of normalized T-cell clonal expansion were also seen in some patients who did not respond. In the 0.1-3.0 mg/kg groups, partial responders had among the lowest normalized peripheral clonal expansion, particularly in CD8+ T cells. Which antigens the clonally expanded peripheral T cells were specific for was not determined. On average, CD8+ T cells showed more expanded clones than CD4+ T cells after ivuxolimab. At doses from 0.1 to 3.0 mg/kg, clonal expansion was seen in both CD4+ and CD8+ blood T cells between baseline and week 6.

The germline V gene provides CDR1 KGHSH and CDR2 LQKENI. Including the terminal cysteine and phenylalanine, the CDR3 comprises 15 residues. Left in the record is the CDR3 DNA by itself, 45 bases read in frame from the first base. V is pared back by 6 bases and J by 0 bases, with 14 bases lying between the germline termini. The trial excluded patients who had a history of autoimmune disease or were on systemic immunosuppression. Peripheral blood for TCR sequencing was collected from all dose cohorts at baseline, on cycle 4 day 1, and on cycle 7 day 1. Samples came from an open-label, multicenter, first-in-human phase I dose-escalation trial of ivuxolimab. The trial enrolled adults with locally advanced or metastatic head and neck squamous cell, hepatocellular, melanoma or renal cell carcinoma. Before TCR sequencing, CD4+ T cells and CD8+ T cells from peripheral blood were sorted into separate populations.

As regards this clone: No antigen is known for it. No base-level quality is on record; no much larger clone is a single base apart.

To sequence the TCRbeta CDR3 region, genomic DNA was isolated from the sorted cells. The immunoSEQ Assay was used to sequence the TCRbeta CDR3 regions. TCRdb carries this immuneACCESS record with in-frame sequences only. Its versions omit some clonotypes, under half of them owing to an unresolved V gene in the studies checked, with the rest unexplained. The sample contains some 99,000 clones, roughly 94% of them found a single time. The ten top clones hold 0.18% of the sample. The source was CD4+ or CD8+ T cells sorted from blood, collected in a trial of the OX40 agonist ivuxolimab. The source is an adult with an advanced solid tumor such as melanoma, head and neck, liver or kidney cancer. The receptor chain draws on TRBV18 and TRBJ1-2; there is no confident call for the D gene. For the CDR3, the sequence is CASSPKPYSNYGYTF. The sequenced DNA: TGTGCCAGCTCCCCTAAACCATACTCTAACTATGGCTACACCTTC. Supplemented by the reference TRBV18 and TRBJ1-2 proteins around the CDR3, the complete variable domain is NAGVMQNPRHLVRRRGQEARLRCSPMKGHSHVYWYRQLPEEGLKFMVYLQKENIIDESGMPKERFSAEFPKEGPSILRIQQVVRGDSAAYFCASSPKPYSNYGYTFGSGTRLTVV.